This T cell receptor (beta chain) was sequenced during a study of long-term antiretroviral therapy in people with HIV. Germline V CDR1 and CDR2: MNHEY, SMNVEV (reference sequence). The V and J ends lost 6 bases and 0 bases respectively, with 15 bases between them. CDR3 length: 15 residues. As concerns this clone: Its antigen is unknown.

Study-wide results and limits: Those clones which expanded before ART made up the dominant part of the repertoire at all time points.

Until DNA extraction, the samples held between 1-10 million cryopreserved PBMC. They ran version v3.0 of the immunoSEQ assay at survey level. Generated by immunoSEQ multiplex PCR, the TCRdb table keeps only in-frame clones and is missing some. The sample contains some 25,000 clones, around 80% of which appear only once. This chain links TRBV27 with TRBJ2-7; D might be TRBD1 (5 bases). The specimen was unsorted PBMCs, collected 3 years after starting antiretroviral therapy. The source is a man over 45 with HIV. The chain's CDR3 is CASSLTTESSYEQYF. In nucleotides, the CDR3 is TGTGCCAGCAGCCTTACGACAGAGAGCTCCTACGAGCAGTACTTC.